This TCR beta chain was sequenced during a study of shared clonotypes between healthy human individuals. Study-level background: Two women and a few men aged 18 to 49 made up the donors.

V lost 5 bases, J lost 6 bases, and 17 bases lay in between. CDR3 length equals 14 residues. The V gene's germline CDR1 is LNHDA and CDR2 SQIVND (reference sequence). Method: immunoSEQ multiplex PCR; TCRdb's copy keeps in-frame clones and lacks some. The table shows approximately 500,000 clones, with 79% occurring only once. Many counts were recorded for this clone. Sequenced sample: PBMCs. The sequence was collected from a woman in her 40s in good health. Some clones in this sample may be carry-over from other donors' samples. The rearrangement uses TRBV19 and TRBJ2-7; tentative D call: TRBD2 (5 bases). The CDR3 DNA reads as TGTGCCAGTAGTCAGACTATCGCCCCCTCCGAGCAGTACTTC. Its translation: CASSQTIAPSEQYF.